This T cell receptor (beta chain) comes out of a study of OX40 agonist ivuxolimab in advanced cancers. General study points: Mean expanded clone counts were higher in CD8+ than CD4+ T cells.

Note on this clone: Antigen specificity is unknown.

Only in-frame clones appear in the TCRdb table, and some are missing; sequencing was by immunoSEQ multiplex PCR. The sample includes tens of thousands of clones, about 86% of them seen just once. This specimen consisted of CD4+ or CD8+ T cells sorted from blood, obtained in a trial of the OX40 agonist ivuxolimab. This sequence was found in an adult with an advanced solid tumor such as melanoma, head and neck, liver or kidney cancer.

Here the CDR3 reads CASSLLQRDSSYNEQFF. CDR3 coding DNA: TGTGCCAGCTCACTCCTCCAACGGGACTCTTCCTACAATGAGCAGTTCTTC. The V gene is TRBV18, the J gene TRBJ2-1; D may be TRBD2 (6 bases). V was shortened by 4 bases and J by 1 base, with 17 bases between the two germline ends. The CDR3 is made up of 17 amino acids. Germline assignment: CDR1 KGHSH and CDR2 LQKENI.